Presented here are 18 T cell receptor beta chains from one specimen sequenced in a study of blood T cell repertoires in COVID-19. The protocol was immunoSEQ multiplex PCR, while the TCRdb copy is restricted to in-frame clones and leaves out a portion. In the table there are some 100,000 clones, around 82% of which are singletons. The source material was peripheral blood. These receptors were collected from a man aged 50-59 years with active or convalescent COVID-19.

The chain links TRBV10-3 to TRBJ1-1; D gene ambiguous. Per germline, CDR1 ENHRY and CDR2 SYGVKD. The CDR3 is 14 amino acids. V was pared by 0 bases and J by 1 base, with 6 bases between. This CDR3 is CAISESQSNTEAFF. The CDR3 coding sequence is TGTGCCATCAGTGAGTCCCAGTCGAACACTGAAGCTTTCTTT.

This clone appeared a single time. V gene TRBV7-9 combines with J gene TRBJ1-1; D is undetermined. This CDR3 is built from 15 residues. Germline V lookup: CDR1 SEHNR, CDR2 FQNEAQ (reference sequence). With 5 bases removed from V and 1 base from J, the gap between germline ends came to 14 bases. The CDR3, as DNA: TGTGCCAGCAGCCCAGGACTAGGAACGAACACTGAAGCTTTCTTT. Translation: CASSPGLGTNTEAFF.

This chain links TRBV3-1 (or the pseudogene TRBV3-2) with TRBJ1-5; the D is unclear. V lost 1 base to trimming and J lost 3 bases, with 4 bases between them. This CDR3 spans 13 amino acids. Germline loops: CDR1 LGHDT, CDR2 YNNKEL (reference sequence). The CDR3 reads CASSQGPNQPQHF. The CDR3 DNA reads as TGTGCCAGCAGCCAAGGGCCCAATCAGCCCCAGCATTTT.

The rearrangement uses TRBV28 and TRBJ2-5; TRBD1 is a possible D gene (5 bases). The V gene lost 4 bases and the J gene lost 2 bases, with 11 bases spanning the gap. Germline-derived CDR1 and CDR2 are MDHEN and SYDVKM. The CDR3 length is 14 residues. CDR3 protein: CASSSTSGQETQYF. The CDR3 bases are TGTGCCAGCAGTTCCACCTCAGGGCAAGAGACCCAGTACTTC. Variable domain in full (rest from reference TRBV28 and TRBJ2-5): DVKVTQSSRYLVKRTGEKVFLECVQDMDHENMFWYRQDPGLGLRLIYFSYDVKMKEKGDIPEGYSVSREKKERFSLILESASTNQTSMYLCASSSTSGQETQYFGPGTRLLVL.

V gene TRBV5-5 combines with J gene TRBJ1-2, with TRBD1 matching 7 bases. The CDR3 has 12 residues. Germline lookup yields CDR1 SGHKS and CDR2 YYEKEE (reference sequence). The trim removed 5 bases at V and 8 bases at J, leaving 6 bases unmatched. CDR3 DNA sequence: TGTGCCAGCAGTTTTGACAGGGACGGCTACACCTTC. It is translated as CASSFDRDGYTF.

J is TRBJ2-1 and V is TRBV10-3; weak D call: TRBD2 (5 bases). The germline gives CDR1 ENHRY, CDR2 SYGVKD. CDR3 length: 13 amino acids. V gave up 1 base and J gave up 9 bases, with 10 bases separating them. The CDR3: CAISEYSRGEQFF. CDR3 DNA: TGTGCCATCAGTGAGTACTCTCGGGGTGAGCAGTTCTTC.

The J gene is TRBJ1-6, the V gene TRBV27; D gene unclear. CDR3 size: 12 residues. Trimming shortened V by 4 bases and J by 14 bases, and 12 bases separated the two germline ends. Germline V gives CDR1 MNHEY, CDR2 SMNVEV (reference sequence). As DNA, the CDR3 is TGTGCCAGCAGTTCCCCTTCGGGATCCCTCCACTTT. Its translation: CASSSPSGSLHF.

The chain links TRBV18 to TRBJ1-5; unclear D gene. CDR1 is KGHSH and CDR2 is LQKENI in the germline V gene. V lost 2 bases to trimming and J lost 1 base, with 12 bases between them. CDR3 length: 16 amino acids. The CDR3 region is CASSPNEGGSNQPQHF. DNA for the CDR3: TGTGCCAGCTCACCAAACGAGGGAGGGAGCAATCAGCCCCAGCATTTT.

This clone was detected once. The genes are TRBV25-1 and TRBJ2-7; D may be TRBD1 (5 bases). V gave up 10 bases and J gave up 0 bases, with 22 bases separating them. Germline V gene data show CDR1 as MGHDK and CDR2 as SYGVNS. The CDR3 sequence is 16 residues long. In nucleotides, the CDR3 is TGTGCCAAGACAAAGGTAGGGGCCCTTAGCTCCTACGAGCAGTACGTC. It translates to CAKTKVGALSSYEQYV.

The chain has TRBV6-2 or TRBV6-3 and TRBJ2-5, with 12 bases identical to TRBD2. Germline CDR1 is MNHEY and CDR2 is SVGEGT. The CDR3 sequence is 17 residues long. After removal of 2 bases from V and 0 bases from J, the junction contained 4 bases not matched to a gene. The CDR3 spells CASSYGLAGRYQETQYF. Written as DNA, the CDR3 is TGTGCCAGCAGTTACGGACTAGCGGGGAGGTACCAAGAGACCCAGTACTTC.

The chain combines TRBV6-1 with TRBJ2-3; perhaps TRBD2 as D (6 bases). The CDR3 length is 16 residues. Germline-derived CDR1 and CDR2 are MNHNS and SASEGT. V dropped 0 bases and J dropped 7 bases, with 17 bases sitting between them. The CDR3 DNA reads as TGTGCCAGCAGTGAAGCCGGAATAGCGGTAACTTATACGCAGTATTTT. Translating gives CASSEAGIAVTYTQYF.

This chain links TRBV29-1 with TRBJ2-5; TRBD2 agrees at 10 bases. The CDR3 has 15 residues. Germline-derived CDR1 and CDR2 are SQVTM and ANQGSEA. The V segment lost 4 bases and the J segment 5 bases; nucleotides outside the gene matches: 10. CDR3 amino acids: CSVGLLAGAMETQYF. For the CDR3, the DNA is TGCAGCGTTGGACTTCTAGCGGGGGCCATGGAGACCCAGTACTTC.

V is TRBV24-1 and J is TRBJ1-3, with D hard to call. Germline-derived CDR1 and CDR2 are KGHDR and SFDVKD. V lost 0 bases and J 4 bases, leaving 6 bases between the germline ends. There are 14 residues in the CDR3. Written as DNA, the CDR3 is TGTGCCACCAGTGATTTGACGGAGGGAAACACCATATATTTT. Translation gives CATSDLTEGNTIYF.

This clone was found once. V gene TRBV24-1 combines with J gene TRBJ1-2; 9 positions match TRBD1. V gave up 10 bases and J gave up 2 bases; unmatched junction bases: 4. The CDR3 extends over 13 amino acids. Germline lookup yields CDR1 KGHDR and CDR2 SFDVKD. CDR3 in amino acids: CATGQGGNYGYTF. CDR3 DNA: TGTGCCACGGGACAGGGAGGAAACTATGGCTACACCTTC.

This clone was found a few times. This rearrangement joins TRBV7-2 to TRBJ1-3, with 10 positions matching TRBD1. The CDR3 contains 19 residues. The trim removed 0 bases at V and 0 bases at J, leaving 8 bases unmatched. Germline CDR1 is SGHTA and CDR2 is FQGNSA. The CDR3 sequence is CASSLAMGTGAISGNTIYF. CDR3 coding DNA: TGTGCCAGCAGCTTAGCGATGGGGACAGGGGCCATCTCTGGAAACACCATATATTTT.

The J gene is TRBJ2-5, the V gene TRBV5-1; 7 nucleotides match TRBD1. Unmatched junction bases numbered 4, after V lost 4 bases and J lost 4 bases. The CDR3 runs to 13 residues. Looked up from germline, CDR1 is SGHRS and CDR2 is YFSETQ. For the CDR3, the DNA is TGCGCCAGCAGCGGGACAGATTTAGAGACCCAGTACTTC. It yields the protein CASSGTDLETQYF.

The chain joins TRBV19 to TRBJ2-4, with 10 bases that match TRBD2. Looked up from germline, CDR1 is LNHDA and CDR2 is SQIVND (reference sequence). The CDR3 runs to 18 residues. The V and J ends lost 5 bases and 2 bases, in that order; junction bases with no gene match: 12. This CDR3 reads CASSRVSGGIGTKNIQYF. The CDR3 DNA sequence: TGTGCCAGTAGTCGGGTTAGCGGGGGGATTGGAACCAAAAACATTCAGTACTTC.

This chain links TRBV6-5 with TRBJ1-4; 10 nucleotides align to TRBD1. Unmatched junction bases numbered 6, after V lost 5 bases and J lost 6 bases. Germline V gene sequence: CDR1 MNHEY, CDR2 SVGAGI. This CDR3 region has 15 residues. The DNA for the CDR3 is TGTGCCAGCAGTCCCGGACAGGGGGGTGATGAAAAACTGTTTTTT. It codes for CASSPGQGGDEKLFF.